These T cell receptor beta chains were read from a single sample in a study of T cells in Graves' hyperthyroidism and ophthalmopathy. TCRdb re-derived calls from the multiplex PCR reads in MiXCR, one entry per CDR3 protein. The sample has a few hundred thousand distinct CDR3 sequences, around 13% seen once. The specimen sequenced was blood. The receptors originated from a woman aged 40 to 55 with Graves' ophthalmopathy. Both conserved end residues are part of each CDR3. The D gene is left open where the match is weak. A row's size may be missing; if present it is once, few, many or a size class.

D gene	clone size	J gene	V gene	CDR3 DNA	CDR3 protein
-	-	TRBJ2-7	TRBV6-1	TGTGCCAGCAGTGAACGACACGGAGACTACGAGCAGTACTTC	CASSERHGDYEQYF
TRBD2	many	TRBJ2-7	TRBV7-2	TGTGCCAGCAGCTCAGGACTAGCGGTCGAGCAGTACTTC	CASSSGLAVEQYF
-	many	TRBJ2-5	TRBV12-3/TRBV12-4	TGTGCCAGCAGTGGATATGGGGCCCGGGAGACCCAGTACTTC	CASSGYGARETQYF
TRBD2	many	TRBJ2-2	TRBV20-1	TGCAGTGCTAGGCCCATCCTACTAGCGGGAGGCACCGGGGAGCTGTTTTTT	CSARPILLAGGTGELFF
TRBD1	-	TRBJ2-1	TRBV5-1	TGCGCCAGCAGCTTCGGACAGGGGGGATTCTCTAGTGAGCAGTTCTTC	CASSFGQGGFSSEQFF
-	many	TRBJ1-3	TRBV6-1	TGTGCCAGCAGGGGTGGGCGAAACACCATATATTTT	CASRGGRNTIYF
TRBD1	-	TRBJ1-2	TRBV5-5	TGTGCCAGGTCGGGGACAGTTCGGAATGGCTACACCTTC	CARSGTVRNGYTF
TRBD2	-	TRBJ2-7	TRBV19	TGTGCCAGTAGTAACAGACTAGCGGGGCCCCGCGAGCAGTACTTC	CASSNRLAGPREQYF
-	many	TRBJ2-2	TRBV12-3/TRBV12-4	TGTGCCAGCATTCCTTGGAGTATGCGTGGACAGCTAAACACCGGGGAGCTGTTTTTT	CASIPWSMRGQLNTGELFF
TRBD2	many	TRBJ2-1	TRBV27	TGTGCCAGCAGTCCGACTAGCGGGGGCATAAGGTATGAGCAGTTCTTC	CASSPTSGGIRYEQFF
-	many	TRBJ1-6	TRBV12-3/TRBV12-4	TGTGCCAGCAGTCCGGGAAGGGGTGTTGGTTCACCCCTCCACTTT	CASSPGRGVGSPLHF
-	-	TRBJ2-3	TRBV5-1	TGCGCCAGCAGCGACGGCCTTTCTAGCACAGATACGCAGTATTTT	CASSDGLSSTDTQYF
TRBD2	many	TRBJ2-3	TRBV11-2	TGTGCCAGCAGCTTAGATCTGCTAGCGGGGATTACAGATACGCAGTATTTT	CASSLDLLAGITDTQYF
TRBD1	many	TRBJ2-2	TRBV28	TGTGCCAGCAGTCGAACTCAGGGGGCACTCCGTGAGAGCTGGTTTTTT	CASSRTQGALRESWFF
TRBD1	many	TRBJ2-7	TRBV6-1	TGTGCCAGCAGTCATCGGACCGGGACAGGGGGCAACGAGCAGTACTTC	CASSHRTGTGGNEQYF
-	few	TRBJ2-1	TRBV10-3	TGTGCCATCAGTGACGCGGGAACCTACAATGAGCAGTTCTTC	CAISDAGTYNEQFF
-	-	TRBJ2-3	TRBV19	TGTGCCAGTAGTTGGGGTCCTAGCACAGATACGCAGTATTTT	CASSWGPSTDTQYF
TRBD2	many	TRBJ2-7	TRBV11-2	TGTGCCAGCAGCCCCTATGCGGGAGTTCTACGGGAGCAGTACTTC	CASSPYAGVLREQYF
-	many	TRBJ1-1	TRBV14	TGTGCCAGCAGCAAGAGGATGTACCCCGGGAGAGCTGAAGCTTTCTTT	CASSKRMYPGRAEAFF
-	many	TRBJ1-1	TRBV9	TGTGCCAGCAGCGTAGCTTGGGCTATGAACACTGAAGCTTTCTTT	CASSVAWAMNTEAFF
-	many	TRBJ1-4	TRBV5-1	TGCGCCAGCAGCTTACTACCGGGATCCTCGAGTGAAAAACTGTTTTTT	CASSLLPGSSSEKLFF
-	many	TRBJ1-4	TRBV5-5	TGTGCCAGCAGCGGAACAGGGAATGAAAAACTGTTTTTT	CASSGTGNEKLFF
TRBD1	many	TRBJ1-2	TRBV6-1	TGTGCCAGCAGTGGACAGGGGACTAACTATGGCTACACCTTC	CASSGQGTNYGYTF
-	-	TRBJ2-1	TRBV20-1	TGCAGTGGGGGGGCGGGGTCCCCGAATGAGCAGTTCTTC	CSGGAGSPNEQFF
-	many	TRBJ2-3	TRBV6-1	TGTGCCAGCAGTGAAAAGCCGGGAGACACAGATACGCAGTATTTT	CASSEKPGDTDTQYF
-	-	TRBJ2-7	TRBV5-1	TGCGCCAGCAGCCCTGCTGGGCAGGGCTCCTACGAGCAGTACTTC	CASSPAGQGSYEQYF
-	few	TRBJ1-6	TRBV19	TGTGCCAGTAGTGACCCAGGGGTTAATTCACCCCTCCACTTT	CASSDPGVNSPLHF
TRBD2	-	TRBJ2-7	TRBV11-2	TGTGCCAGCAGCTTGACGCTAGCGGGGCGCGAGCAGTACTTC	CASSLTLAGREQYF
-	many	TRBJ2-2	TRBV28	TGTGCCAGCAAGGCTAGAAACACCGGGGAGCTGTTTTTT	CASKARNTGELFF
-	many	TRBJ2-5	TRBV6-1	TGTGCCAGCAGTCACGCCAGGGGTGAGACCCAGTACTTC	CASSHARGETQYF
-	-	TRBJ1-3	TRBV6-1	TGTGCCAGCAGGGATTTCGCCTCTGGAAACACCATATATTTT	CASRDFASGNTIYF
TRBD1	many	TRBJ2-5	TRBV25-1	TGTGCCAGCAGTGACCCCGACAGGGGGACCCTTTTTGGAGAGACCCAGTACTTC	CASSDPDRGTLFGETQYF
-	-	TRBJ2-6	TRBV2	TGTGCCAGCTCGACTGGGGCCATCGTCCTGACTTTC	CASSTGAIVLTF
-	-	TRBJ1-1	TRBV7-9	TGTGCCAGCAGCTTAGGGACAAGGAACACTGAAGCTTTCTTT	CASSLGTRNTEAFF
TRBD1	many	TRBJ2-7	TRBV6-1	TGTGCCAGCAGTGAAGAAGGACAGGACTGGAAGACCTACGAGCAGTACTTC	CASSEEGQDWKTYEQYF
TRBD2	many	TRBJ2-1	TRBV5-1	TGCGCCAGCAGGGAGCGGGGGTGGAATGAGCAGTTCTTC	CASRERGWNEQFF